This T cell receptor (beta chain) was obtained from a study of control samples from healthy donors and cancer patients. Germline CDR1 is SGDLS and CDR2 is YYNGEE. V gave up 3 bases and J gave up 3 bases, with 12 bases separating them. The CDR3 spans 14 residues. Produced via immunoSEQ multiplex PCR; TCRdb's table is partial and in-frame only. Of some 140,000 clones detected, about nine tenths appear once; the ten largest clones hold just over 8.5%. This chain links TRBV9 with TRBJ1-1; possible D gene TRBD1, 5 bases. Sequencing used blood. This sequence was found in a woman in her twenties or thirties in good health. The chain's CDR3 is CASSAGHIDTEAFF. CDR3 coding DNA: TGTGCCAGCAGCGCTGGACATATCGACACTGAAGCTTTCTTT.